These 10 T cell receptor beta chains share one sample of origin, sequenced in a study of T-cell reconstitution after alpha-beta-depleted transplantation in children (TCRdb year 2016). The library was prepared using PCR. The data were produced on an Illumina HiSeq 2500. TCR library preparation used molecular barcoding, with unique molecular identifiers applied to normalize quantification of the TCRbeta repertoire. The raw public data were reprocessed by TCRdb itself: fastp quality trimming at Q25, MiXCR clonotype calling, in-frame beta chains only. Every entry covers one CDR3 protein and lists the most common genes and DNA from its rows. The sample data list over 200,000 distinct CDR3 sequences, and about 15% of these were observed just once. Of the sample, about two fifths falls within the top ten clones. The intended sense of this specimen's treatment or condition label: allogeneic hematopoietic cell transplantation with graft depleted of TCRalphabeta T cells and CD19 B cells.

The sequencing used PBMCs, mostly from graft donor cells, collected 360 days after TCRalphabeta/CD19-depleted stem cell transplant. Receptors were obtained from a male patient between 2 and 15 years old who had a stem cell transplant for acute lymphoblastic leukemia, so the T cells may come from the graft donor.

V and J are TRBV4-2 and TRBJ2-3, with 10 bases aligning to TRBD1. The J segment lost 3 bases and the V segment lost 4 bases, leaving 7 bases of the junction unmatched. Germline CDR1 and CDR2: LGHNA and YNFKEQ. The CDR3 consists of 16 residues. CDR3 coding DNA: TGTGCCAGCAGCCGAGGCGAGGGACAGGGGACAGATACGCAGTATTTT. It encodes CASSRGEGQGTDTQYF.

This clonotype was counted between two and nine times. V and J are TRBV15 and TRBJ2-7; either TRBD1 or TRBD2 may supply D (5 bases each). Trimming pared 3 bases from V and 4 bases from J, leaving 13 bases between. Germline-derived CDR1 and CDR2 are LNHNV and YYDKDF (reference sequence). This CDR3 has 14 residues. This CDR3 reads CATSRTARGYEQYF. The CDR3 region has the DNA TGTGCCACCAGCAGGACAGCCCGCGGGTACGAGCAGTACTTC.

This clonotype has at least ten counts. This rearrangement joins TRBV12-3 or TRBV12-4 to TRBJ2-1; 10 bases agree with TRBD1. The CDR3 length is 14 residues. V gave up 8 bases and J gave up 12 bases; unmatched junction bases: 13. CDR3 protein: CASGQGGAGSMQFF. The CDR3 DNA sequence: TGTGCCAGCGGACAGGGGGGTGCGGGGTCGATGCAGTTCTTC.

The sample holds many counts of this clonotype. The V call is TRBV12-3 or TRBV12-4, the J call TRBJ2-7, with D possibly TRBD2 on 7 matching bases. The CDR3 runs to 15 residues. Trimming cost V 3 bases and J 5 bases, with 17 bases left between them. The CDR3 is CASSFLAGAADEQYF. CDR3 nucleotide sequence: TGTGCCAGCAGTTTTTTGGCGGGGGCCGCCGACGAGCAGTACTTC.

This sequence joins TRBV5-1 and TRBJ2-5; TRBD1 agrees at 7 bases. Germline V gives CDR1 SGHRS, CDR2 YFSETQ. The CDR3 totals 14 residues. Losses at the gene ends were 5 bases for V and 1 base for J; bases not matched to a gene: 5. CDR3 protein: CASSFGTVQETQYF. The CDR3 bases are TGCGCCAGCAGTTTCGGGACAGTCCAAGAGACCCAGTACTTC.

The gene calls are TRBV2 and TRBJ1-1; TRBD1 aligns across 8 bases. This CDR3 is built from 14 residues. With V trimmed by 6 bases and J by 4 bases, 7 bases remained unmatched. The germline CDR1 and CDR2 sequences are SNHLY and FYNNEI. The CDR3 sequence is CASRDRGLVTEAFF. The DNA for the CDR3 is TGTGCCAGCAGAGACAGGGGTCTAGTCACTGAAGCTTTCTTT.

V and J are TRBV20-1 and TRBJ2-5, with 7 bases identical to TRBD1. Germline lookup yields CDR1 DFQATT and CDR2 SNEGSKA (reference sequence). The CDR3 totals 14 residues. J gave up 3 bases and V 2 bases, and 6 bases lay outside the gene matches. The CDR3 is CSARKRGREETQYF. CDR3 DNA sequence: TGCAGTGCTAGAAAGAGGGGGCGCGAAGAGACCCAGTACTTC.

The V call is TRBV29-1, the J call TRBJ2-1, with a weak D call TRBD2 (5 bases). V was clipped by 7 bases and J by 7 bases, with 11 bases between them. CDR3 length: 11 amino acids. CDR1 SQVTM and CDR2 ANQGSEA come from the germline V gene. CDR3 nucleotide sequence: TGCAGCGCCTTACTAGTGAATGAGCAGTTCTTC. Protein product: CSALLVNEQFF.

This clonotype was seen a handful of times. J is TRBJ2-1 and V is TRBV20-1, with D perhaps TRBD2 (6 bases). Trimming cost V 4 bases and J 5 bases, with 15 bases left between them. CDR3 length equals 14 residues. Germline-derived CDR1 and CDR2 are DFQATT and SNEGSKA (reference sequence). The CDR3 region is CSAMEPGLHNEQFF. The CDR3 nucleotides read TGCAGTGCTATGGAACCGGGACTCCACAATGAGCAGTTCTTC.

The sample holds many counts of this clonotype. The rearrangement uses TRBV4-3 and TRBJ2-1, with D tentatively TRBD2 (5 bases). Germline CDR1 reads LGHNA; CDR2 reads YSLEER. V lost 1 base, J lost 1 base, and 14 bases lay in between. The CDR3 totals 17 residues. The CDR3 is CASSQGLPGSSYNEQFF. Here the CDR3 DNA reads TGCGCCAGCAGCCAAGGACTACCGGGATCATCCTACAATGAGCAGTTCTTC.